The 10 T cell receptor beta chains presented below share a single source sample, sequenced in a study of cytomegalovirus exposure and HLA in healthy donors. The PCR employed 60 Vbeta primers together with 13 Jbeta primers. Using immunoSEQ multiplex PCR, the repertoire was profiled, and TCRdb retains in-frame clones only, with some absent. The profile shows 120,000 or so clones, about 11% of them singletons. The material sequenced was PBMCs. The origin of the receptors is a woman under 30 in good health and CMV-seropositive.

This clone was counted between two and nine times. The chain has TRBV9 and TRBJ2-7, with D tentatively TRBD2 (5 bases). CDR3 size: 14 residues. Germline CDR1 SGDLS, CDR2 YYNGEE. V lost 3 bases, J lost 2 bases, and 12 bases lay in between. The CDR3 here is CASSEGGWAYEQYF. CDR3 bases: TGTGCCAGCAGCGAAGGAGGTTGGGCCTACGAGCAGTACTTC. Based on the CDR3 plus reference TRBV9 and TRBJ2-7, the full variable domain is DSGVTQTPKHLITATGQRVTLRCSPRSGDLSVYWYQQSLDQGLQFLIQYYNGEERAKGNILERFSAQQFPDLHSELNLSSLELGDSALYFCASSEGGWAYEQYFGPGTRLTVT.

A few counts support this clone. This chain uses TRBV30 with TRBJ1-5; D possibly corresponds to TRBD1 (6 bases). This CDR3 region has 13 residues. The V gene's germline CDR1 is GTSNPN and CDR2 SVGIG (reference sequence). Trimming took 7 bases from V and 2 from J, leaving 12 bases between them. The CDR3 protein is CASTGIGNQPQHF. The CDR3 bases are TGTGCCTCCACAGGGATTGGCAATCAGCCCCAGCATTTT. Complete variable domain (other parts from reference TRBV30 and TRBJ1-5): SQTIHQWPATLVQPVGSPLSLECTVEGTSNPNLYWYRQAAGRGLQLLFYSVGIGQISSEVPQNLSASRPQDRQFILSSKKLLLSDSGFYLCASTGIGNQPQHFGDGTRLSIL.

In this sample, this clone turned up a few times. This chain uses TRBV18 with TRBJ1-2, with 7 bases that match TRBD1. In germline, CDR1 is KGHSH, CDR2 LQKENI. Losses at the gene ends were 3 bases for V and 5 bases for J; bases not matched to a gene: 6. The CDR3 spans 14 residues. The CDR3 nucleotides read TGTGCCAGCTCACCGAGGACAGGTGCTTATGGCTACACCTTC. Its translation: CASSPRTGAYGYTF.

In this sample, this clone turned up a few times. The rearrangement joins TRBV11-3 to TRBJ2-2; no firm D call. Germline loops: CDR1 SGHNT, CDR2 YENEEA. The germline V and J ends were trimmed by 5 bases and 1 base, with 2 bases remaining between them. The CDR3 totals 12 residues. In DNA form, the CDR3 reads TGTGCCAGCAGCCTGAACACCGGGGAGCTGTTTTTT. Translating gives CASSLNTGELFF.

This clone came up a few times. The chain uses TRBV7-3 and TRBJ2-2; possibly TRBD1 for D (7 bases). The ends were cut back, 7 bases at V and 6 bases at J, with 12 bases in the middle. The germline V gene has CDR1 SGHTA and CDR2 FQGTGA. This CDR3 contains 13 residues. The DNA for the CDR3 is TGTGCCAGCACCCAGGGGGGTGCCGGGGAGCTGTTTTTT. This translates into CASTQGGAGELFF. The complete variable domain, with remaining parts taken from reference TRBV7-3 and TRBJ2-2, reads GAGVSQTPSNKVTEKGKYVELRCDPISGHTALYWYRQSLGQGPEFLIYFQGTGAADDSGLPNDRFFAVRPEGSVSTLKIQRTERGDSAVYLCASTQGGAGELFFGEGSRLTVL.

This clone has only a few counts. The gene calls are TRBV4-1 and TRBJ2-3, with 7 bases that match TRBD2. Germline assignment: CDR1 MGHRA and CDR2 YSYEKL. This CDR3 spans 17 amino acids. V gave up 1 base and J gave up 3 bases; unmatched junction bases: 10. This CDR3 is CASSQARLALRTDTQYF. The DNA for the CDR3 is TGCGCCAGCAGCCAAGCGAGACTAGCTCTAAGGACAGATACGCAGTATTTT.

This clone showed up just a few times. The chain links TRBV9 to TRBJ2-7; 11 bases are shared with TRBD2. The CDR3 runs 16 residues. With 2 bases clipped from V and 2 bases from J, the junction kept 6 bases outside the gene matches. Germline V gene data show CDR1 as SGDLS and CDR2 as YYNGEE. The DNA for the CDR3 is TGTGCCAGCAGCGTTGAGGGGACTAGCGGAACCTACGAGCAGTACTTC. Its protein is CASSVEGTSGTYEQYF.

This clone was found a few times. The genes are TRBV2 and TRBJ1-1; D unresolved. The CDR3 loop spans 15 amino acids. CDR1 and CDR2 (germline): SNHLY, FYNNEI. Trimming pared 6 bases from V and 2 bases from J, leaving 16 bases between. CDR3 sequence reads: CASRKEGTPNTEAFF. The CDR3 DNA reads TGTGCCAGCAGGAAAGAGGGCACGCCTAACACTGAAGCTTTCTTT.

The chain employs TRBV25-1 and TRBJ1-5; D is perhaps TRBD1 (6 bases). V shed 6 bases and J shed 1 base, with 7 bases lying between them. This CDR3 contains 13 residues. Germline V CDR1 and CDR2: MGHDK, SYGVNS. The CDR3 reads CASRGQSNQPQHF. The DNA of the CDR3 is TGTGCCAGCAGAGGACAGAGCAATCAGCCCCAGCATTTT.

This clone was found a few times. The chain is built from TRBV5-6 and TRBJ2-3; the match to TRBD2 covers 7 bases. Germline CDR1 SGHDT, CDR2 YYEEEE. J was trimmed by 0 bases and V by 0 bases; bases with no gene match: 10. The CDR3 covers 18 residues. This chain's CDR3 is CASSLAASGRGSTDTQYF. The CDR3 nucleotides are TGTGCCAGCAGCTTGGCGGCTAGCGGACGGGGGAGCACAGATACGCAGTATTTT.